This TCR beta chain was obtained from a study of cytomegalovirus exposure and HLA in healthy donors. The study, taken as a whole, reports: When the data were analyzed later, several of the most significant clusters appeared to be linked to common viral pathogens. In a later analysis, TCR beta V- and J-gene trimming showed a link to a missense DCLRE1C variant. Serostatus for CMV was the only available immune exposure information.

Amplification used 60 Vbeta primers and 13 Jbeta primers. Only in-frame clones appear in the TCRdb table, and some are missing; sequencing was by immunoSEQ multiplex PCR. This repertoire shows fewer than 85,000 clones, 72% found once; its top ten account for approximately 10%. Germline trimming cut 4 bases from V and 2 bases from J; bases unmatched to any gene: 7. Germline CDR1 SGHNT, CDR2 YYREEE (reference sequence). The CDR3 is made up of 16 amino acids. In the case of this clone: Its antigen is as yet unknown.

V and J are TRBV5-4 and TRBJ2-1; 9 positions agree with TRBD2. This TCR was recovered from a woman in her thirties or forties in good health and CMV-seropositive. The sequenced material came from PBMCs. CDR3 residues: CASSIGGLATYNEQFF. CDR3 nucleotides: TGTGCCAGCAGCATCGGTGGACTAGCGACCTACAATGAGCAGTTCTTC.